This T cell receptor (beta chain) was sequenced during a study of blood T cells in healthy people across ages. Together with a sample-barcoded 5' primer, a J-beta primer mix was included in a second PCR lasting roughly 6 to 12 cycles. TCRdb re-derived calls from the 5' RACE reads in MiXCR, one entry per CDR3 protein. The sample includes approximately 800,000 distinct CDR3 sequences, 20% to 30% seen only once; the top ten take 3%. CDR1 DFQATT and CDR2 SNEGSKA come from the germline V gene (reference sequence). The V segment lost 3 bases and the J segment 4 bases; nucleotides outside the gene matches: 4. The CDR3 consists of 15 residues. These same data were also listed under a study on T cells of mothers and their children.

This TCR was recovered from a boy younger than 18 in good health. Sequencing was performed on blood. J is TRBJ2-3 and V is TRBV20-1; 13 positions agree with TRBD2. CDR3 DNA sequence: TGCAGTGCTAGTGGACTAGCGGGGGCCTCAGATACGCAGTATTTT. It codes for CSASGLAGASDTQYF.